The TCR beta chain described here comes from a study of shared clonotypes between healthy human individuals. This table comes from immunoSEQ multiplex PCR, and its TCRdb copy is limited to in-frame clones, with some not included. The sample has roughly 590,000 clones, around 95% seen once. The naive CD8 subset, CD45RO-negative cells positively selected for CCR7, excluded terminally differentiated effector memory CD45RA+ cells. All of the donors resided in Nashville, Tennessee, and each was a Caucasian adult. CDR1 GTSNPN and CDR2 SVGIG come from the germline V gene (reference sequence). V was shortened by 2 bases and J by 7 bases, with 8 bases between the two germline ends. This CDR3 region has 11 residues.

The receptor was isolated from a woman aged 25-40 years in good health. The sample was naive CD8+ T cells sorted from blood. The rearrangement uses TRBV30 and TRBJ1-2; D gene unclear. CDR3 in amino acids: CAWSSSGGYTF. CDR3 coding DNA: TGTGCCTGGAGTTCCTCCGGTGGCTACACCTTC.